The TCR beta chain under discussion was sequenced for a study of blood T cell repertoires in COVID-19. Whole-study context: Researchers got acute and convalescent COVID-19 samples from the United States, Italy and Spain. T cells, B-cell-depleted T cells, or PBMCs supplied cDNA or gDNA.

This CDR3 is built from 14 residues. With V trimmed by 6 bases and J by 5 bases, 9 bases remained unmatched. From germline, CDR1 is SQVTM and CDR2 ANQGSEA. Original processing notes: Reference gene primer amplification in the assay estimated nucleated cell counts. Clones were read by immunoSEQ multiplex PCR, and TCRdb kept only the in-frame ones, dropping some. The V and J calls and clone size were taken over from that table, and D and trimming were inferred from the DNA. The sample shows 650,000 to 800,000 clones, 70% to 90% of them seen only once. The receptor was derived from a woman between 18 and 30 years old with acute or convalescent COVID-19. V usage is TRBV29-1 and J usage is TRBJ2-3; 9 bases fit TRBD1. The sample was peripheral blood. CDR3 nucleotide sequence: TGCAGCGTCGAGGGACAGGGTTTCGGAGATACGCAGTATTTT. It translates to CSVEGQGFGDTQYF.